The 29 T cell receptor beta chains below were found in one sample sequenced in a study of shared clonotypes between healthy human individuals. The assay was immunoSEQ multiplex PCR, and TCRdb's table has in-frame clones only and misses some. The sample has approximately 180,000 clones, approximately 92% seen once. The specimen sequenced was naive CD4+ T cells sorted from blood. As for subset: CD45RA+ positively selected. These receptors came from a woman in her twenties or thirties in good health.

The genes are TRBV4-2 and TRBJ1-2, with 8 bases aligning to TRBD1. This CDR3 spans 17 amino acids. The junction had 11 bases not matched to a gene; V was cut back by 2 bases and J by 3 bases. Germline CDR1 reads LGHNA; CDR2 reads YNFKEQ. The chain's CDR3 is CASSQQKDRVVHYGYTF. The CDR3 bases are TGTGCCAGCAGCCAACAAAAGGACAGGGTGGTCCACTATGGCTACACCTTC.

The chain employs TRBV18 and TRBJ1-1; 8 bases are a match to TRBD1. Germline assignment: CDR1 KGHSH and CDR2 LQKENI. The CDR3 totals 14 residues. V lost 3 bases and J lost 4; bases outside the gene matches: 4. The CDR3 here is CASSPDRGPTEAFF. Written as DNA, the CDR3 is TGTGCCAGCTCACCTGACAGGGGTCCCACTGAAGCTTTCTTT.

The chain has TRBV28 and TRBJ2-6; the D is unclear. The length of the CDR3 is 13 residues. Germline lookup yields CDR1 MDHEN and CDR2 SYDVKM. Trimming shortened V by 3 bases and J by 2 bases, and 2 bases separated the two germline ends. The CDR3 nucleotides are TGTGCCAGCAGTTTCCCTGGGGCCAACGTCCTGACTTTC. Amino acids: CASSFPGANVLTF.

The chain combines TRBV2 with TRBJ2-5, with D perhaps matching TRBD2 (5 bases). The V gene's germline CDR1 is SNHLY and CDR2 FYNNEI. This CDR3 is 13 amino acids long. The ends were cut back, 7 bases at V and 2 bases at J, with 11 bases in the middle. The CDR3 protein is CASKLRGQETQYF. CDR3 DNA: TGTGCCAGCAAATTACGGGGACAAGAGACCCAGTACTTC.

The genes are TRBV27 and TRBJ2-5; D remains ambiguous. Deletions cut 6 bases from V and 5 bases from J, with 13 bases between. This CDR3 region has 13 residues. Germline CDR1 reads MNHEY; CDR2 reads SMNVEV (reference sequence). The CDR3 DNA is TGTGCCAGCAGAGATGCTGGGTTGGAGACCCAGTACTTC. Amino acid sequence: CASRDAGLETQYF.

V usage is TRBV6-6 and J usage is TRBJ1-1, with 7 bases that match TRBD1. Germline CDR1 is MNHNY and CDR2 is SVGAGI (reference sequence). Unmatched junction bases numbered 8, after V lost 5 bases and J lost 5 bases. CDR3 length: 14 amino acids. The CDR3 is CASSTGDGATEAFF. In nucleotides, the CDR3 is TGTGCCAGCAGTACAGGGGACGGGGCGACTGAAGCTTTCTTT.

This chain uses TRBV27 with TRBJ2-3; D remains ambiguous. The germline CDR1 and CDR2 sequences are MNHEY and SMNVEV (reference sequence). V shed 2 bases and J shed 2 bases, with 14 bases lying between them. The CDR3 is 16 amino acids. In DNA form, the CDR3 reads TGTGCCAGCAGTTTACGGCCAGGCCTATACACAGATACGCAGTATTTT. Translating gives CASSLRPGLYTDTQYF.

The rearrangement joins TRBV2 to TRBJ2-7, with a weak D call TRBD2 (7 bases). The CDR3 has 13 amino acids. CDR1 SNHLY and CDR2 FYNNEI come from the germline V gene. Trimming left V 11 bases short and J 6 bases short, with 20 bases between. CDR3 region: CAGSLAAGVEQYF. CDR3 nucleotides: TGTGCCGGGAGCCTAGCGGCAGGGGTCGAGCAGTACTTC.

The CDR3 coding sequence is TGTGCCAGCAGTCGCGGGACACAATCCTACGAGCAGTACTTC. Its translation: CASSRGTQSYEQYF. The V call is TRBV6-5, the J call TRBJ2-7; possibly TRBD1 or TRBD2 for D (6 bases each). This CDR3 has 14 amino acids. The V gene's germline CDR1 is MNHEY and CDR2 SVGAGI. Deletions cut 5 bases from V and 1 base from J, with 12 bases between.

CDR3 sequence (DNA): TGTGCCTGGAGTGTATCCCGGGGGCAGTACTTC. Translating it yields CAWSVSRGQYF. V is TRBV30 and J is TRBJ2-7; tentative D call: TRBD2 (5 bases). Germline CDR1 GTSNPN, CDR2 SVGIG (reference sequence). The CDR3 is made up of 11 amino acids. V lost 0 bases to trimming and J lost 9 bases, with 9 bases between them.

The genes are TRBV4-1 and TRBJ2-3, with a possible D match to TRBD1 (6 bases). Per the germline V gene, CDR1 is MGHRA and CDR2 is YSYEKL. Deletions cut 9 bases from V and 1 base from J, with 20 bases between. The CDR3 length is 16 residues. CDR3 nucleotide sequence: TGCGCCAGTAGGGGGACCGTCGTTCGGGGCACAGATACGCAGTATTTT. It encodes CASRGTVVRGTDTQYF.

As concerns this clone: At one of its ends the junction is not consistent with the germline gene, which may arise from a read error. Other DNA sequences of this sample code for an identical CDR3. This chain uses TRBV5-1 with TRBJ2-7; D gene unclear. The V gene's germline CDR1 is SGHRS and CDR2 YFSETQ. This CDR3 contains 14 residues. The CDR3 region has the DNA TGCGCCAGTAGCTTTGCTAGAACCTCCTACGAGCAGTACTTC. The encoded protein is CASSFARTSYEQYF.

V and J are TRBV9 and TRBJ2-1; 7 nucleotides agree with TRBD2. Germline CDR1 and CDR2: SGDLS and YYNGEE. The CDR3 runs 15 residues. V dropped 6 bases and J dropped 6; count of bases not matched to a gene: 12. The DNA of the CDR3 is TGTGCCAGCACCCACCCCGGGACTAAGGGCAATGAGCAGTTCTTC. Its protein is CASTHPGTKGNEQFF.

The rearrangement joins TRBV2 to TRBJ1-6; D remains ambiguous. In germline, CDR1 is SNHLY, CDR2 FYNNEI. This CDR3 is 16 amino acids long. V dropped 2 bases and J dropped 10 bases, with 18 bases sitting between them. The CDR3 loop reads CASSEIGTAGRSPLHF. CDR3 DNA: TGTGCCAGCAGTGAAATAGGCACAGCAGGACGATCACCCCTCCACTTT. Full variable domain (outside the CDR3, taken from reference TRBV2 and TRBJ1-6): EPEVTQTPSHQVTQMGQEVILRCVPISNHLYFYWYRQILGQKVEFLVSFYNNEISEKSEIFDDQFSVERPDGSNFTLKIRSTKLEDSAMYFCASSEIGTAGRSPLHFGNGTRLTVT.

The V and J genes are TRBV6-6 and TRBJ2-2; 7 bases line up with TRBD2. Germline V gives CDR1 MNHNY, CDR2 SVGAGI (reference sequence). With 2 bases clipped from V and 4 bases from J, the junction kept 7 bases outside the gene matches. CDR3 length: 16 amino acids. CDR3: CASSYGGGDGTGELFF. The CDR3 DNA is TGTGCCAGCAGTTACGGGGGAGGGGATGGCACCGGGGAGCTGTTTTTT.

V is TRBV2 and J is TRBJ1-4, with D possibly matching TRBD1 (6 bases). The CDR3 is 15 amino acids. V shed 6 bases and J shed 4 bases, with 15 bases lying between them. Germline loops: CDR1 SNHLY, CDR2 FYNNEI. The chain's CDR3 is CASSPTLGGNEKLFF. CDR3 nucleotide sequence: TGTGCCAGCAGCCCAACTTTAGGGGGTAATGAAAAACTGTTTTTT.

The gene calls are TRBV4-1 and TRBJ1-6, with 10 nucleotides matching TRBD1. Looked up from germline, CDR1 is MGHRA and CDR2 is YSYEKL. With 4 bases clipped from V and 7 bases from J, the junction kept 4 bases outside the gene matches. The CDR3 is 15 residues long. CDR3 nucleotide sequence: TGCGCCAGCAGCCTTAAGGACAGGGGGAATTCACCCCTCCACTTT. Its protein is CASSLKDRGNSPLHF.

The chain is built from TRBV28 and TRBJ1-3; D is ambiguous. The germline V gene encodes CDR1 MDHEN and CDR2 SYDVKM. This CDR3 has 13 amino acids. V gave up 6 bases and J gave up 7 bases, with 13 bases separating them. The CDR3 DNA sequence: TGTGCCAGCAGCCGGAGTGGGTTGAACACCATATATTTT. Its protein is CASSRSGLNTIYF.

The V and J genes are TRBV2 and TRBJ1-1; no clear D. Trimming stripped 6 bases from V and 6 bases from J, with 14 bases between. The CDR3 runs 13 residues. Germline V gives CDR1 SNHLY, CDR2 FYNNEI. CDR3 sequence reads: CASRGIRSAEAFF. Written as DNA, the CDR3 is TGTGCCAGCAGAGGGATCCGGTCGGCTGAAGCTTTCTTT.

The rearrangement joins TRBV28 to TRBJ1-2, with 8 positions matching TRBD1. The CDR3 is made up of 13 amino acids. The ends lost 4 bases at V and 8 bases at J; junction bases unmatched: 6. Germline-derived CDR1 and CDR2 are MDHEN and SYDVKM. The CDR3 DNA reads TGTGCCAGCAGTTCCGGACAGGGCGACGGCTACACCTTC. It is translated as CASSSGQGDGYTF.

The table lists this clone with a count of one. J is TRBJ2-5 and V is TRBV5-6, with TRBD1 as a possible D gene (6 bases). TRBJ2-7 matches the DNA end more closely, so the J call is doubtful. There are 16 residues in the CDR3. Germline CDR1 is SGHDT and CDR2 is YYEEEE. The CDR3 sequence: CASSLGALGASGEQYF. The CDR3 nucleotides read TGTGCCAGCAGCTTGGGTGCGTTGGGGGCAAGTGGCGAGCAGTACTTC.

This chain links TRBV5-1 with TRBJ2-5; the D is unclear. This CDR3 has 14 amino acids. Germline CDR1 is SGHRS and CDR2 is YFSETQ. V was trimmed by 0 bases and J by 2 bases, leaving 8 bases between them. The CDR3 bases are TGCGCCAGCAGCTTGGCTTGGGCACAAGAGACCCAGTACTTC. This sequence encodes CASSLAWAQETQYF.

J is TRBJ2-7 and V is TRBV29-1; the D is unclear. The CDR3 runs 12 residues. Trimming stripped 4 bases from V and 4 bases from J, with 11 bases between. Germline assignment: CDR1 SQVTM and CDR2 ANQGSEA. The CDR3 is CSVAPSGYEQYF. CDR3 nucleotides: TGCAGCGTTGCCCCCAGTGGATACGAGCAGTACTTC.

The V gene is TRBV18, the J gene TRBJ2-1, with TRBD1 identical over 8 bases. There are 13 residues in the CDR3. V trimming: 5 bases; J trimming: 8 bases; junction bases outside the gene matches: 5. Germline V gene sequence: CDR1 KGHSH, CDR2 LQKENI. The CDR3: CASSSTGVDEQFF. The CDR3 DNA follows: TGTGCCAGCTCATCGACAGGGGTCGATGAGCAGTTCTTC.

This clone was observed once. The CDR3 DNA reads as TGTGCCACCACGGTCGGGAGCGTCCCCACCGGGGAGCTGTTTTTT. It encodes CATTVGSVPTGELFF. The V gene is TRBV28, the J gene TRBJ2-2; a weak D match, TRBD2 (6 bases). Trimming removed 10 bases from V and 4 bases from J, with 19 bases in between. Germline V CDR1 and CDR2: MDHEN, SYDVKM. This CDR3 has 15 amino acids.

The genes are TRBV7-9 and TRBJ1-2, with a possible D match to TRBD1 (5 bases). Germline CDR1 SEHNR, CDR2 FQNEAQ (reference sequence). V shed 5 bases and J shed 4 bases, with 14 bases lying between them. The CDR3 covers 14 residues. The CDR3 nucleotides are TGTGCCAGCAGCCCCCCCGACAGAGTCTATGGCTACACCTTC. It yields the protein CASSPPDRVYGYTF.

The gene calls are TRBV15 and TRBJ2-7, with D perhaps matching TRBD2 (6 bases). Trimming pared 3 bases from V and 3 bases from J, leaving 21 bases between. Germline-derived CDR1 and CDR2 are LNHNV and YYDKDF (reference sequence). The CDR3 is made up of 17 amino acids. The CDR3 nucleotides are TGTGCCACCAGCAGTCTCCCTATACACGGGGGTGACTACGAGCAGTACTTC. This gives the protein CATSSLPIHGGDYEQYF. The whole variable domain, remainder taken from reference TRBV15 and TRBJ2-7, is DAMVIQNPRYQVTQFGKPVTLSCSQTLNHNVMYWYQQKSSQAPKLLFHYYDKDFNNEADTPDNFQSRRPNTSFCFLDIRSPGLGDTAMYLCATSSLPIHGGDYEQYFGPGTRLTVT.

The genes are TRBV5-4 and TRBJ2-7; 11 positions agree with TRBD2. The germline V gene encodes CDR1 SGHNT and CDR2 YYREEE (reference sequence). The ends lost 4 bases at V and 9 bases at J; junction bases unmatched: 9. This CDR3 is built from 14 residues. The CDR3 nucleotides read TGTGCCAGCAGCCCCTTAGCGGGAGGGCCTGTGCAGTACTTC. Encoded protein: CASSPLAGGPVQYF.

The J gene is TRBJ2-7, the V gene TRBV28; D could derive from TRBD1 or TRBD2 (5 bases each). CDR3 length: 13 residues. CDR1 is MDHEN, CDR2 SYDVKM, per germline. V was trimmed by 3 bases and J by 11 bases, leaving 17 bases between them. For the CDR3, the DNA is TGTGCCAGCAGTTTCGGGGCTGCTACGGTGGAGTACTTC. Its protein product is CASSFGAATVEYF. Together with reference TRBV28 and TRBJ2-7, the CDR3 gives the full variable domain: DVKVTQSSRYLVKRTGEKVFLECVQDMDHENMFWYRQDPGLGLRLIYFSYDVKMKEKGDIPEGYSVSREKKERFSLILESASTNQTSMYLCASSFGAATVEYFGPGTRLTVT.